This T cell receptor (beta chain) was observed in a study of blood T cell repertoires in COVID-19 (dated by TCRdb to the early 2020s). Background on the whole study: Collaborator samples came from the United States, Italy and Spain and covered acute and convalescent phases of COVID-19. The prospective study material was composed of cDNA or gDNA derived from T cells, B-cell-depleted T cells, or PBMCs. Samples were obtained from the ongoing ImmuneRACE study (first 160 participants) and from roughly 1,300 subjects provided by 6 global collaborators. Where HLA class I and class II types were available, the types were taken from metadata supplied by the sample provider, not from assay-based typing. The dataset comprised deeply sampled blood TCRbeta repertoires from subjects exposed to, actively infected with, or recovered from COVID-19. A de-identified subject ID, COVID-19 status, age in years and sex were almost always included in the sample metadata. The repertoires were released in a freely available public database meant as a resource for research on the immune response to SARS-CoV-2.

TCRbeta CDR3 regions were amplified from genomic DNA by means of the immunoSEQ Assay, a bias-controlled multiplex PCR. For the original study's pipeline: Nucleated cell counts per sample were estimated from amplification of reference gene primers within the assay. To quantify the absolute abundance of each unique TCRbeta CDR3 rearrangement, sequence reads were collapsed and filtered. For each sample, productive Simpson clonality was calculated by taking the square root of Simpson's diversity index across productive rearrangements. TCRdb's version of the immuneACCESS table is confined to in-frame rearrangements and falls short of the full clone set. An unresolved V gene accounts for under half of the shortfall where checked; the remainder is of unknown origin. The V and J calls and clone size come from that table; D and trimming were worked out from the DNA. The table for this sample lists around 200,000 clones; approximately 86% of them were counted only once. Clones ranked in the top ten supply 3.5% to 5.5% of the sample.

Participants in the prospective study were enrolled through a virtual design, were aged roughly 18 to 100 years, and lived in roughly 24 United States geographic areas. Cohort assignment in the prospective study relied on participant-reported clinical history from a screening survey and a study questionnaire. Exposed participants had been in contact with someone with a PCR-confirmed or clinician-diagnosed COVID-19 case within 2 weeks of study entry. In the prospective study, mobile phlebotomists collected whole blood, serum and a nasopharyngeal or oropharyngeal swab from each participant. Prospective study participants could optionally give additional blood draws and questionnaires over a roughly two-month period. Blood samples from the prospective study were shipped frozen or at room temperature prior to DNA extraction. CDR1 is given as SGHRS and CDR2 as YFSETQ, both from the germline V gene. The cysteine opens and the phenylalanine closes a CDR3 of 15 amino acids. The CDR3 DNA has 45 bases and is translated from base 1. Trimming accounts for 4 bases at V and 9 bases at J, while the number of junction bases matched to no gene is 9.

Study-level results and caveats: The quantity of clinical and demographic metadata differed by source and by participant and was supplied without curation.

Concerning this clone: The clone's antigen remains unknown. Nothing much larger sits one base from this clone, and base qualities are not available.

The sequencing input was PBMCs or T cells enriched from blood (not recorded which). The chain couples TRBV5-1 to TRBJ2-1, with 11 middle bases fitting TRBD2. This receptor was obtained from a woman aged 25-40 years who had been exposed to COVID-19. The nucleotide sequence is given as TGCGCCAGCAGCATATTAGCGGGGGGGCCGAGTGAGCAGTTCTTC. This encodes CASSILAGGPSEQFF.